The clone carrying this T cell receptor beta chain appeared a few times. Germline values: CDR1 MNHEY, CDR2 SMNVEV (reference sequence). The CDR3 spans 13 residues. V shed 5 bases, J shed 5 bases, and the junction held 2 bases outside the gene matches. This PCR relied on a set of 60 Vbeta primers and 13 Jbeta primers. Clones were sequenced by immunoSEQ multiplex PCR, and TCRdb holds only the in-frame ones, with some missing. The repertoire consists of 90,000 to 120,000 clones, with 60% to 80% occurring once and the leading ten covering 2% to 3%. This sample was included in a study of cytomegalovirus exposure and HLA in healthy donors.

The chain recombines TRBV27 with TRBJ1-5, with TRBD1 matching 8 bases. Sequenced: PBMCs. This receptor was taken from a young man in good health and CMV-seronegative. Here the CDR3 DNA reads TGTGCCAGCAGTCAGGGGGCCTATCAGCCCCAGCATTTT. It specifies CASSQGAYQPQHF.